One sample yielded the 14 T cell receptor beta chains listed below, sequenced in a study of shared clonotypes between healthy human individuals. Libraries were prepared by immunoSEQ multiplex PCR; TCRdb keeps only in-frame clonotypes and omits some of them. The table includes about 680,000 clones, about 91% detected once. Naive CD8 populations comprised CD45RO-negative cells positively selected for CCR7, excluding terminally differentiated effector memory CD45RA+ cells. The sequenced sample consisted of naive CD8+ T cells sorted from blood. These TCRs come from a man aged 25-40 years in good health.

The J gene is TRBJ2-3, the V gene TRBV6-4; 11 bases agree with TRBD2. Germline V gene data show CDR1 as MRHNA and CDR2 as SNTAGT. V shed 3 bases and J 4 bases; nucleotides not matched to a gene: 9. The CDR3 length is 17 residues. The chain's CDR3 is CASSEVAGGRAADTQYF. The CDR3 DNA sequence: TGTGCCAGCAGTGAGGTAGCGGGAGGGAGGGCGGCAGATACGCAGTATTTT.

The chain employs TRBV14 and TRBJ2-7, with a tentative D call TRBD2 (5 bases). The V end was cut by 4 bases, the J end by 5 bases, with 12 bases between. The CDR3 sequence is 13 residues long. Per germline, CDR1 SGHDN and CDR2 FVKESK. The CDR3 here is CASSPGVAHEQYF. CDR3 coding DNA: TGTGCCAGCAGCCCCGGGGTAGCCCACGAGCAGTACTTC.

This clone was found once. This chain links TRBV6-1 with TRBJ1-2; 7 bases map to TRBD1. The germline gives CDR1 MNHNS, CDR2 SASEGT. V lost 7 bases to trimming and J lost 4 bases; unmatched junction nucleotides: 6. This CDR3 region has 13 residues. The CDR3 reads CASTPGGGYGYTF. CDR3 coding DNA: TGTGCCAGCACCCCAGGGGGAGGCTATGGCTACACCTTC.

This clone appeared a single time. The rearrangement uses TRBV7-9 and TRBJ1-4; no firm D call. CDR1 is SEHNR, CDR2 FQNEAQ, per germline (reference sequence). V lost 3 bases and J lost 8, with 7 bases in between. The CDR3 consists of 12 residues. CDR3 amino acids: CASSFGSEKLFF. The CDR3 nucleotides are TGTGCCAGCAGCTTTGGTTCCGAAAAACTGTTTTTT. Together with reference TRBV7-9 and TRBJ1-4, the CDR3 gives the full variable domain: DTGVSQNPRHKITKRGQNVTFRCDPISEHNRLYWYRQTLGQGPEFLTYFQNEAQLEKSRLLSDRFSAERPKGSFSTLEIQRTEQGDSAMYLCASSFGSEKLFFGSGTQLSVL.

This clone was seen a few times. The V and J genes are TRBV28 and TRBJ1-1; D not resolved. From germline, CDR1 is MDHEN and CDR2 SYDVKM. The ends were cut back, 2 bases at V and 1 base at J, with 5 bases in the middle. The CDR3 spans 13 residues. The CDR3 reads CASSLAQNTEAFF. The CDR3 DNA is TGTGCCAGCAGTTTAGCCCAGAACACTGAAGCTTTCTTT.

The chain links TRBV9 to TRBJ2-4; 8 bases line up with TRBD2. CDR3 length equals 15 residues. CDR1 SGDLS and CDR2 YYNGEE come from the germline V gene. V shed 0 bases and J 9 bases; nucleotides not matched to a gene: 8. The CDR3 coding sequence is TGTGCCAGCAGCGTAGATCCAGCGGGAGAGGGCATTCAGTACTTC. Residues: CASSVDPAGEGIQYF. Using reference TRBV9 and TRBJ2-4 for the parts outside the CDR3, the full variable domain is DSGVTQTPKHLITATGQRVTLRCSPRSGDLSVYWYQQSLDQGLQFLIQYYNGEERAKGNILERFSAQQFPDLHSELNLSSLELGDSALYFCASSVDPAGEGIQYFGAGTRLSVL.

This clone occurred a few times. The rearrangement uses TRBV28 and TRBJ2-7; no definite D call. The germline CDR1 and CDR2 sequences are MDHEN and SYDVKM. CDR3 length: 12 residues. V lost 3 bases, J lost 3 bases, and 6 bases lay in between. The CDR3 nucleotides are TGTGCCAGCAGTTTTGAGGACTACGAGCAGTACTTC. This sequence encodes CASSFEDYEQYF. Variable domain in full (rest from reference TRBV28 and TRBJ2-7): DVKVTQSSRYLVKRTGEKVFLECVQDMDHENMFWYRQDPGLGLRLIYFSYDVKMKEKGDIPEGYSVSREKKERFSLILESASTNQTSMYLCASSFEDYEQYFGPGTRLTVT.

The V and J genes are TRBV5-1 and TRBJ2-5; 10 positions agree with TRBD2. J gave up 4 bases and V 2 bases, and 5 bases lay outside the gene matches. Germline V gives CDR1 SGHRS, CDR2 YFSETQ. The CDR3 length is 15 residues. The CDR3 loop is CASSFEREGGETQYF. The CDR3, as DNA: TGCGCCAGCAGCTTCGAGCGGGAGGGCGGAGAGACCCAGTACTTC.

The rearrangement uses TRBV19 and TRBJ1-1; D possibly corresponds to TRBD1 (6 bases). The V gene's germline CDR1 is LNHDA and CDR2 SQIVND (reference sequence). With 5 bases removed from V and 1 base from J, the gap between germline ends came to 14 bases. CDR3 length equals 15 residues. The CDR3 nucleotides are TGTGCCAGTAGTGCCCCCGGGACACGGAACACTGAAGCTTTCTTT. Translated: CASSAPGTRNTEAFF.

The chain combines TRBV1 with TRBJ2-1; the table's D call, TRBD2, has no DNA check behind it. TRBV1 is designated a pseudogene. The CDR3 covers 13 residues. The DNA for the CDR3 is TGCACCAGCAGCCAAGATCTAAGTTCTGAGCAGTTCTTC. It yields the protein CTSSQDLSSEQFF.

This clone was seen once. The chain couples TRBV14 to TRBJ2-6; D gene ambiguous. CDR3 length equals 16 residues. Germline CDR1 is SGHDN and CDR2 is FVKESK. V was cut by 3 bases and J by 2 bases, with 11 bases left in between. The CDR3 region is CASSQGWLTGANVLTF. The DNA for the CDR3 is TGTGCCAGCAGCCAGGGGTGGCTGACTGGGGCCAACGTCCTGACTTTC.

This chain uses TRBV5-1 with TRBJ2-1, with 12 nucleotides matching TRBD2. The ends lost 3 bases at V and 3 bases at J; junction bases unmatched: 10. CDR1 is SGHRS, CDR2 YFSETQ, per germline. The CDR3 extends over 18 amino acids. The CDR3: CASSSGLAGGPIYNEQFF. The CDR3 DNA sequence: TGCGCCAGCAGCTCGGGGCTAGCGGGAGGGCCTATCTACAATGAGCAGTTCTTC.

The V and J genes are TRBV2 and TRBJ2-7; TRBD1 agrees at 8 bases. Germline CDR1 reads SNHLY; CDR2 reads FYNNEI. The CDR3 has 12 residues. The V segment lost 8 bases and the J segment 5 bases; nucleotides outside the gene matches: 5. The CDR3 DNA reads TGTGCCAGCGGGACAGGTCCCCACGAGCAGTACTTC. Amino acids: CASGTGPHEQYF.

V and J are TRBV29-1 and TRBJ2-1; 9 bases are a match to TRBD2. This CDR3 has 14 amino acids. Per the germline V gene, CDR1 is SQVTM and CDR2 is ANQGSEA. J was trimmed by 4 bases and V by 4 bases; bases with no gene match: 5. CDR3 DNA sequence: TGCAGCGTTGTGGGGCGGGAGGGATACAATGAGCAGTTCTTC. Translating it yields CSVVGREGYNEQFF.